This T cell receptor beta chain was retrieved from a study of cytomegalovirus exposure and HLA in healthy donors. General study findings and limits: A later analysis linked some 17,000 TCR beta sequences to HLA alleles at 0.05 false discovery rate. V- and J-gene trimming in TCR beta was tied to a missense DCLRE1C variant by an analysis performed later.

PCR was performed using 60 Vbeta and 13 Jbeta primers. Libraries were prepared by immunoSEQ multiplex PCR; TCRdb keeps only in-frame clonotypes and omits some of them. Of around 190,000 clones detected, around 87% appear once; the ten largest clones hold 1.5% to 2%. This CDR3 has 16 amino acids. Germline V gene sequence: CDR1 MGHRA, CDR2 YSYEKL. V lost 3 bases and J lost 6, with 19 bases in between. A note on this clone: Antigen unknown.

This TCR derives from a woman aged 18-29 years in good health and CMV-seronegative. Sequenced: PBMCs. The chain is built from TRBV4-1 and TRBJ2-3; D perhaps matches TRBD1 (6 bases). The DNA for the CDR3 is TGCGCCAGCAGCCAGGAAGGGGGTCTCCCCTCGGATACGCAGTATTTT. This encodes CASSQEGGLPSDTQYF.